The clone carrying this TCR beta chain was seen only once. As yet, its antigen is unknown. This sample stems from a study of shared clonotypes between healthy human individuals. Study-level information: Three plates were used per donor for CD4 naive, three for CD4 memory, two for CD8 naive and one for CD8 memory. Study results and limitations: Tissue TCR repertoires likely differ from these blood-only repertoires.

There were no recent acute infections or vaccinations among the donors, who were healthy HIV-negative adults. The germline CDR1 and CDR2 sequences are LGHNA and YSLEER. The CDR3 sequence is 17 residues long. The V gene lost 1 base and the J gene lost 5 bases, with 15 bases spanning the gap. TCRdb's copy holds only in-frame clones and misses some; the assay was immunoSEQ multiplex PCR. The sample lists roughly 2.5 million clones, roughly 92% occurring once. The rearrangement links TRBV4-3 to TRBJ1-6; no definite D call. The source material was naive CD4+ T cells sorted from blood. The subset here: CD45RA+ positively selected. The TCR was taken from a man younger than 35 in good health. The CDR3 loop is CASSQVNRGSNNSPLHF. DNA of the CDR3: TGCGCCAGCAGCCAAGTAAATCGGGGTTCCAATAATTCACCCCTCCACTTT.